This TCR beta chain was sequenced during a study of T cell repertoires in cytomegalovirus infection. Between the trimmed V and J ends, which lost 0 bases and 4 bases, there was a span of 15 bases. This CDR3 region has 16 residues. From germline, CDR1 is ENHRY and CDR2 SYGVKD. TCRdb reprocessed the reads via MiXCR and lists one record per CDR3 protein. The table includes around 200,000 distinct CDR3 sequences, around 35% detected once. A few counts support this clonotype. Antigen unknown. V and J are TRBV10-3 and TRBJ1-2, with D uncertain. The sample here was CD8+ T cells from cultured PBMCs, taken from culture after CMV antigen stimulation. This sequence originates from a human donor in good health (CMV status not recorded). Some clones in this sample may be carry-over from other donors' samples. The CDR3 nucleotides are TGTGCCATCAGTGAGTCTAGGGAGATACCGATCTATGGCTACACCTTC. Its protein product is CAISESREIPIYGYTF.